This is a list of T cell receptor beta chains from one sample in a study of CD8+CD57+ T cells in acquired aplastic anemia. TCRdb processed the reads anew with MiXCR; each CDR3 protein has one entry. The sample lists some 180,000 distinct CDR3 sequences, around 60% occurring once. The sample consisted of sorted CD4+, CD8+, or CD8+CD57+ T cells (not recorded which) from PBMCs. Receptors were obtained from a human donor with aplastic anemia. Both conserved end residues are part of each CDR3. The D gene is left open where the match is weak. Size is stated for part of the rows, as once, few or many counts, or as a class when the clone is expanded.

>-|-|TRBV2|TRBJ1-3
TGTGCCAGCAGTGAACAGCGAAGCTCTGGAAACACCATATATTTT
CASSEQRSSGNTIYF
>-|-|TRBV10-3|TRBJ1-1
TGTGCCATCAGCCTCAGCGGGGGCACTGAAGCTTTCTTT
CAISLSGGTEAFF
>TRBD1|-|TRBV7-7|TRBJ2-5
TGTGCTAGCAGCTTAAATAGGGACAGGACCCAGTACTTC
CASSLNRDRTQYF
>-|-|TRBV7-9|TRBJ1-2
TGTGCCAGCAGCTTAGTAACAGGTAGAGAAGATGGCTACACCTTC
CASSLVTGREDGYTF
>TRBD1|-|TRBV24-1|TRBJ2-7
TGCGCCACCAGCCCCGGGACAGGGCCCGAGCGGTACTTC
CATSPGTGPERYF
>TRBD1|-|TRBV7-9|TRBJ1-2
TGTGCCAGCAGCCCACAGTTCGGGACAGGGGCCTATGGCTACACCTTC
CASSPQFGTGAYGYTF
>TRBD1|many|TRBV19|TRBJ2-1
TGTGCCAGTAGTATTCAGGGGGCAAGTGAGCAGTTCTTC
CASSIQGASEQFF
>-|-|TRBV5-1|TRBJ2-7
TGCGCCAGCAGCTTGGCGCAGGGTTCCTCCTACGAGCAGTACTTC
CASSLAQGSSYEQYF
>TRBD1|once|TRBV24-1|TRBJ2-5
TGTGCCACCAGTGATTTACGGACAGGGGGCGTGCAGACCCAGTACTTC
CATSDLRTGGVQTQYF
>TRBD1|few|TRBV20-1|TRBJ2-7
TGCAGGACAGGGTCACTAGGCGAGCAGTACTTC
CRTGSLGEQYF
>-|many|TRBV2|TRBJ1-1
TGTGCCAGCAGTGAACGGATGATGAACACTGAAGCTTTCTTT
CASSERMMNTEAFF
>-|-|TRBV29-1|TRBJ2-7
TGCAGCGTTGAGGAGGGGACGTACGAGCAGTACTTC
CSVEEGTYEQYF
>TRBD1|once|TRBV12-3/TRBV12-4|TRBJ1-6
TGTGCCAGCAGTTTGGCTGACAGGGACAATTCACCCCTCCACTTT
CASSLADRDNSPLHF
>TRBD1|-|TRBV7-8|TRBJ2-7
TGTGCCAGCAGCGTGAGTTCCGGGACAGGGATCTCCTACGAGCAGTACTTC
CASSVSSGTGISYEQYF
>-|few|TRBV15|TRBJ1-5
TGTGCCACCAGCAGAGATCGAGGCAATCAGCCCCAGCATTTT
CATSRDRGNQPQHF
>TRBD1|many|TRBV6-2/TRBV6-3|TRBJ2-7
TGTGCCAGCAGGGCAAAAAGCAGTGAACGGGACAGCGTCTCCTACGAGCAGTACTTC
CASRAKSSERDSVSYEQYF
>TRBD1|-|TRBV7-9|TRBJ2-1
TGTGCCAGCAGCTCCGACAGGGGTGAAGCCTACAATGAGCAGTTCTTC
CASSSDRGEAYNEQFF
>-|many|TRBV19|TRBJ1-1
TGTGCCAGTAGTATAGCTTCTATGGGGGGCGATGAAGCTTTCTTT
CASSIASMGGDEAFF
>-|-|TRBV7-9|TRBJ2-3
TGTGCCAGCAGCTTAAGCAAGAGCACAGATACGCAGTATTTT
CASSLSKSTDTQYF
>TRBD1|-|TRBV7-3|TRBJ1-2
TGTGCCAGCAGCCAGGGGACAGGGTCACACTATGGCTACACCTTC
CASSQGTGSHYGYTF
>-|many|TRBV5-1|TRBJ1-5
TGCGCCAGCAGCTTGGGGGGAGGGGAGAATCAGCCCCAGCATTTT
CASSLGGGENQPQHF
>-|once|TRBV12-3/TRBV12-4|TRBJ2-1
TGTGCCAGCTCCCACGGCCTCCTCCCCACCAATGAGCAGTTCTTC
CASSHGLLPTNEQFF
>-|-|TRBV27|TRBJ2-7
TGTGCCAGCAGTTTATACCAGGGCCCCGAGCAGTACTTC
CASSLYQGPEQYF
>-|-|TRBV24-1|TRBJ2-1
TGTGCCACCAGTGATTCCTCCAGCGGGCTCCAGTTCTTC
CATSDSSSGLQFF
>-|-|TRBV10-2|TRBJ2-5
TGCGCCAGCAGTGAGAGGGTAGCGGAAGAGACCCAGTGCTTC
CASSERVAEETQCF
>-|-|TRBV15|TRBJ2-3
TGTGCCACCAGCAGAGAAGTCAGGGGCACAGATACGCAGTATTTT
CATSREVRGTDTQYF